The rows below give T cell receptor beta chains drawn from one sample of a study of blood T cell repertoires in COVID-19. Data came from immunoSEQ multiplex PCR; TCRdb stores just in-frame clones and leaves some out. In the table there are fewer than 250,000 clones, 86% of which are singletons. The source material was peripheral blood. The receptors stem from a woman aged 45-65 years with acute or convalescent COVID-19. Both conserved end residues are part of each CDR3. A D gene is named only where the DNA matches it firmly. Some rows mark clone size as missing; the rest say once, few, many or name a class of expanded clone.

V	size	J	D	CDR3	DNA
TRBV11-2	NA	TRBJ1-6	NA	CASSLKGVSSYNSPLHF	TGTGCCAGCAGCTTAAAGGGGGTGAGCTCCTATAATTCACCCCTCCACTTT
TRBV10-3	NA	TRBJ2-3	TRBD1	CATRTGGFTDTQYF	TGTGCCACCCGGACAGGGGGATTCACAGATACGCAGTATTTT
TRBV27	NA	TRBJ1-2	TRBD1	CASRTDRGLSGYGYTF	TGTGCCAGCAGAACTGACAGGGGGCTATCAGGCTATGGCTACACCTTC
TRBV5-6	few	TRBJ1-2	TRBD1	CASILAGGRGYGYTF	TGTGCCAGCATCCTAGCAGGGGGACGGGGGTATGGCTACACCTTC
TRBV11-3	NA	TRBJ1-1	NA	CASSLYTVNTEAFF	TGTGCCAGCAGCTTATACACAGTGAACACTGAAGCTTTCTTT
TRBV19	few	TRBJ2-1	TRBD2	CASNTETSGRNEQFF	TGTGCCAGTAACACTGAGACTAGCGGGAGGAATGAGCAGTTCTTC
TRBV13	once	TRBJ2-2	TRBD1	CASSLDYRGHMIATGELFF	TGTGCCAGCAGCTTAGATTACAGGGGGCATATGATAGCCACCGGGGAGCTGTTTTTT
TRBV5-1	NA	TRBJ2-5	NA	CASSLGVETQYF	TGCGCCAGCAGCCTAGGGGTGGAGACCCAGTACTTC
TRBV10-3	NA	TRBJ1-1	NA	CAISESRAGEGAEAFF	TGTGCCATCAGTGAGTCGAGGGCAGGGGAAGGGGCTGAAGCTTTCTTT
TRBV5-5	NA	TRBJ1-6	NA	CASSFLDRPNSPLHF	TGTGCCAGCAGCTTCCTTGACAGGCCCAATTCACCCCTCCACTTT
TRBV12-3/TRBV12-4	many	TRBJ1-2	NA	CASSSGVLGGYTF	TGTGCCAGCAGTTCAGGGGTTTTGGGTGGCTACACCTTC
TRBV9	NA	TRBJ1-6	NA	CASSVDENSPLHF	TGTGCCAGCAGCGTAGATGAGAATTCACCCCTCCACTTT
TRBV12-5	NA	TRBJ2-7	TRBD2	CASGPGTSGSYEQYF	TGTGCTAGTGGGCCCGGGACTAGCGGGAGTTACGAGCAGTACTTC
TRBV5-4	NA	TRBJ1-1	TRBD1	CASSPDRGRTEAFF	TGTGCCAGCAGCCCGGACAGGGGGCGTACTGAAGCTTTCTTT
TRBV18	NA	TRBJ1-3	TRBD1	CASSRDSSSGNTIYF	TGTGCCAGCTCACGGGACAGCTCCTCTGGAAACACCATATATTTT